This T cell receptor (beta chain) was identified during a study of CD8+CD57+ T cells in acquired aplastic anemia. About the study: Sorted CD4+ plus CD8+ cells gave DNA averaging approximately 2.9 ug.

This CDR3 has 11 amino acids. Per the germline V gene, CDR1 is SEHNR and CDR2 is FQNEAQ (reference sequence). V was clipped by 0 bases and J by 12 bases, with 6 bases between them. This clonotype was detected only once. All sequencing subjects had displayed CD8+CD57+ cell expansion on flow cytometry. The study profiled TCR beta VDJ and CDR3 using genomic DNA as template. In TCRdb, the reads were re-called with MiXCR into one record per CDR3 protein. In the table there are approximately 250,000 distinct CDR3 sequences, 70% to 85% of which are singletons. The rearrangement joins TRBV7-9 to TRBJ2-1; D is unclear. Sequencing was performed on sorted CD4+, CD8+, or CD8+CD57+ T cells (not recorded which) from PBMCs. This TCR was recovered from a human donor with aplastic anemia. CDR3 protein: CASSLAFRQFF. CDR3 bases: TGTGCCAGCAGCTTAGCTTTCCGGCAGTTCTTC.